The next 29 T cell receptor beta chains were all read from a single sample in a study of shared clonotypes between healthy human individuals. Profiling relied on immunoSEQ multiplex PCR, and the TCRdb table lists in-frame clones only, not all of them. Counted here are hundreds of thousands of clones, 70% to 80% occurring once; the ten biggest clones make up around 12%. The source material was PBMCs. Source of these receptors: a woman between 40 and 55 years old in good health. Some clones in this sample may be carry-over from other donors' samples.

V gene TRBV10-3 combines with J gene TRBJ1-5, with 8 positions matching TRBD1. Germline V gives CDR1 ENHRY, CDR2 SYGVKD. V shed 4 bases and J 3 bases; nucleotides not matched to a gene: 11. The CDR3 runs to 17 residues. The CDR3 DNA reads TGTGCCATCAGTGGCATCCCGACAGGGGTGAACAATCAGCCCCAGCATTTT. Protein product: CAISGIPTGVNNQPQHF.

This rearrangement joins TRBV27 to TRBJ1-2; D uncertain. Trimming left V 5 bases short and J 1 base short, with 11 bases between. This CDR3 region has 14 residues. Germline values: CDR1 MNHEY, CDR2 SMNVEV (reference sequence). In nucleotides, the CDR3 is TGTGCCAGCAGTCACCGTGGCGGTAACTATGGCTACACCTTC. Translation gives CASSHRGGNYGYTF.

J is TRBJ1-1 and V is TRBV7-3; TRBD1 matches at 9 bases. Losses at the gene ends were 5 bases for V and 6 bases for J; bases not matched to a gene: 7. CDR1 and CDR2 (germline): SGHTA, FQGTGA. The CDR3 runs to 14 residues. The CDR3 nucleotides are TGTGCCAGCAGCGCGGACAGGGGTATCGCTGAAGCTTTCTTT. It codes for CASSADRGIAEAFF.

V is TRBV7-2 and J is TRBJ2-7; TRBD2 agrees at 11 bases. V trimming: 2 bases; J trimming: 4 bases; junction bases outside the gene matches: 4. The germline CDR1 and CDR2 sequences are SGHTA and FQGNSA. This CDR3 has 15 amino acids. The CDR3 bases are TGTGCCAGCAGCTTAACTAGCGGGAGCTCGTACGAGCAGTACTTC. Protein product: CASSLTSGSSYEQYF.

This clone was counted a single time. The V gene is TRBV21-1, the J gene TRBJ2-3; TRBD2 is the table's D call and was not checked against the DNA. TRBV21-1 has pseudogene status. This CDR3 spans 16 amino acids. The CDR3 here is CASSKGLAGGTDTQYF. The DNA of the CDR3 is TGTGCCAGCAGCAAAGGACTAGCGGGGGGCACAGATACGCAGTATTTT.

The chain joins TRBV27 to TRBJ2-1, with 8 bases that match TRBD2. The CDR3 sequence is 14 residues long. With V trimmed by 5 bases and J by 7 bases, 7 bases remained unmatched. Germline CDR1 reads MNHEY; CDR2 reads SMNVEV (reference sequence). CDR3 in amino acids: CASSPASGRNEQFF. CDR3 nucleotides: TGTGCCAGCAGTCCTGCTAGCGGGCGGAATGAGCAGTTCTTC.

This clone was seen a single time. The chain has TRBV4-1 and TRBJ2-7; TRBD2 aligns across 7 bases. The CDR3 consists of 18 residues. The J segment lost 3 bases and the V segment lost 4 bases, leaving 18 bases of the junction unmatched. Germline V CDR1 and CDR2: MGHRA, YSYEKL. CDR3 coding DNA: TGCGCCAGCAGCCCCACGGGACTACCGACCGGGGACCTCTACGAGCAGTACTTC. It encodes CASSPTGLPTGDLYEQYF.

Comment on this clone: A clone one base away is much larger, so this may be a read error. DNA of the CDR3: TGTGCCAGCAGCCAAGGCCAGGGTGGGGACTATGGCTACACCTTC. Its protein is CASSQGQGGDYGYTF. The J gene is TRBJ1-2, the V gene TRBV5-4, with D possibly being TRBD1 (5 bases). Trimming left V 4 bases short and J 3 bases short, with 16 bases between. This CDR3 is built from 15 residues. Per the germline V gene, CDR1 is SGHNT and CDR2 is YYREEE (reference sequence).

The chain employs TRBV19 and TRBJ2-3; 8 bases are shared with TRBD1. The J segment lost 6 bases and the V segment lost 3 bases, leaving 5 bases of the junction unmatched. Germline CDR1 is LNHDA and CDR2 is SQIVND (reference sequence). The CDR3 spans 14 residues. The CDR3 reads CASSMQGAVDTQYF. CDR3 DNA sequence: TGTGCCAGTAGTATGCAGGGGGCGGTGGATACGCAGTATTTT.

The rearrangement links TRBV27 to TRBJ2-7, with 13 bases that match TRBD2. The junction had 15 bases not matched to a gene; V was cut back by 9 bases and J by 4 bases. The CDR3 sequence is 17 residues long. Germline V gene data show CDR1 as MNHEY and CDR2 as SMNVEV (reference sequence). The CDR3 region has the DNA TGTGCCAGTCAGACTAGCGGGAGGCAAGCCCTAGGGTACGAGCAGTACTTC. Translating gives CASQTSGRQALGYEQYF.

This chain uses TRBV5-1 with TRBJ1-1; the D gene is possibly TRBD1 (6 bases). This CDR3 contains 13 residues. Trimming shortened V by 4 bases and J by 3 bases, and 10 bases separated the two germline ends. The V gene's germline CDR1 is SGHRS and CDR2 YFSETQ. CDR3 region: CASSTKGDTEAFF. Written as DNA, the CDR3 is TGCGCCAGCAGCACGAAGGGGGACACTGAAGCTTTCTTT.

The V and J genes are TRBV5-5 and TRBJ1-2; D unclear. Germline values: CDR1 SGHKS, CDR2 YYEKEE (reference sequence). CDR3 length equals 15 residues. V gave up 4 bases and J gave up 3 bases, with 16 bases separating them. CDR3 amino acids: CASSRLKEAHYGYTF. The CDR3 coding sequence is TGTGCCAGCAGCCGGTTAAAGGAGGCGCACTATGGCTACACCTTC.

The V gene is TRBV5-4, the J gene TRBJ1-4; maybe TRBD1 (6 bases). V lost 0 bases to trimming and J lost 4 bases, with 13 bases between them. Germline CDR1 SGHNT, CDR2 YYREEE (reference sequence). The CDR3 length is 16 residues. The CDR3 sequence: CASSLGGAGDNEKLFF. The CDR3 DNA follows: TGTGCCAGCAGCTTGGGGGGGGCCGGGGATAATGAAAAACTGTTTTTT. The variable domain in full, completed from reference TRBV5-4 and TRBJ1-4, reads ETGVTQSPTHLIKTRGQQVTLRCSSQSGHNTVSWYQQALGQGPQFIFQYYREEENGRGNFPPRFSGLQFPNYSSELNVNALELDDSALYLCASSLGGAGDNEKLFFGSGTQLSVL.

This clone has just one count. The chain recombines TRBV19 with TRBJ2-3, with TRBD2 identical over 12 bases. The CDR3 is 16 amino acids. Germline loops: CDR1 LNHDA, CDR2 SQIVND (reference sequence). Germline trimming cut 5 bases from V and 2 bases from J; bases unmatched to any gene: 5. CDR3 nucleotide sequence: TGTGCCAGTAGTGTTGGACTAGCGGGGACCACAGATACGCAGTATTTT. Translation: CASSVGLAGTTDTQYF.

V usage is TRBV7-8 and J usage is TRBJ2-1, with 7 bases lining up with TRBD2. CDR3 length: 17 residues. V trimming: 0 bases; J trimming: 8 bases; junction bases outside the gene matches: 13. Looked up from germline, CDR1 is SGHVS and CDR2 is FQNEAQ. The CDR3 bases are TGTGCCAGCAGCTTAGCGCTTGGGGCTAGCGGCCGGGATGAGCAGTTCTTC. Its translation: CASSLALGASGRDEQFF.

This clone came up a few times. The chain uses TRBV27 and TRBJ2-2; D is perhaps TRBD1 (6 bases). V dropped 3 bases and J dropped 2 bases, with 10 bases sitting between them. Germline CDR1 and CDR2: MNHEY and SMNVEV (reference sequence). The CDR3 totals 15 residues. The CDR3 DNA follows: TGTGCCAGCAGTTTTCAGACAGGAAACACCGGGGAGCTGTTTTTT. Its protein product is CASSFQTGNTGELFF.

The CDR3 DNA reads TGCGCCAGCAGTCAAAGGGTGACAGACCCGAACACTGAAGCTTTCTTT. Amino acids: CASSQRVTDPNTEAFF. The chain joins TRBV23-1 to TRBJ1-1; tentative D call: TRBD1 (5 bases). TRBV23-1 is an open reading frame whose function is uncertain. CDR3 length: 16 amino acids. The germline V and J ends were trimmed by 2 bases and 1 base, with 14 bases remaining between them.

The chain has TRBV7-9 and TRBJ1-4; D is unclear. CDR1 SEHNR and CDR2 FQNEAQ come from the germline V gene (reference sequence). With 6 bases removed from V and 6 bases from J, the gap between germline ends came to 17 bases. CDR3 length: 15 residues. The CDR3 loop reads CASSFEGPAYEKLFF. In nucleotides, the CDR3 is TGTGCCAGCAGTTTTGAGGGCCCGGCATATGAAAAACTGTTTTTT.

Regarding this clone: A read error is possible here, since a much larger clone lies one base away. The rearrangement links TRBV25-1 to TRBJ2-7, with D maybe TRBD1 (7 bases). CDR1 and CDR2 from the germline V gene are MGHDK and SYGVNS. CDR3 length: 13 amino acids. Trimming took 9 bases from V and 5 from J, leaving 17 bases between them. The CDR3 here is CARSPGGSNEQYF. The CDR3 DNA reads TGTGCCAGAAGTCCAGGGGGGTCGAACGAGCAGTACTTC.

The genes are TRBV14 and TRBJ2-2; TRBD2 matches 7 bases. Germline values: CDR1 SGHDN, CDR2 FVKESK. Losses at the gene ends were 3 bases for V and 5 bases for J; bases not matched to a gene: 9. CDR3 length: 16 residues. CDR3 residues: CASSQGGLGGTGELFF. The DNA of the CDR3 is TGTGCCAGCAGCCAGGGAGGACTAGGCGGGACCGGGGAGCTGTTTTTT.

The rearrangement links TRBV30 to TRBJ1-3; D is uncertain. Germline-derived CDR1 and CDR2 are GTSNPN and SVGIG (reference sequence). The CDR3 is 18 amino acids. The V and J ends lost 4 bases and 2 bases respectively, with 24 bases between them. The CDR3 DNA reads TGTGCCTGGACGACCCCCGGAAGGGCACGCAACCCTGGAAACACCATATATTTT. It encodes CAWTTPGRARNPGNTIYF.

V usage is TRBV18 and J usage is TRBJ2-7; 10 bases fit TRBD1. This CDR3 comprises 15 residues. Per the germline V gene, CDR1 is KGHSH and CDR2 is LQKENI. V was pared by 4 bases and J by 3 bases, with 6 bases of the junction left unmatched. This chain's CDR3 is CASSQGQGTYYEQYF. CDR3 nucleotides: TGTGCCAGCTCACAGGGACAGGGGACTTACTACGAGCAGTACTTC.

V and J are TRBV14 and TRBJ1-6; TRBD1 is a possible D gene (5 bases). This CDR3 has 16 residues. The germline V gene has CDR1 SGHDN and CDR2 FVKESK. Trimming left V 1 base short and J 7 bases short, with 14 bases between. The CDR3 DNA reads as TGTGCCAGCAGCCAAGTGAGGGGCCTTCGGAATTCACCCCTCCACTTT. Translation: CASSQVRGLRNSPLHF.

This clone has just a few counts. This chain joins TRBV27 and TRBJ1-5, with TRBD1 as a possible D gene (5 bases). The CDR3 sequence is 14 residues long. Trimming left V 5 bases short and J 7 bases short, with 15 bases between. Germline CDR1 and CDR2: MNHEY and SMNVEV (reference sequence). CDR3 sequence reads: CASSMSGRRQPQHF. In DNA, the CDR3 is TGTGCCAGCAGTATGTCAGGGCGTCGACAGCCCCAGCATTTT.

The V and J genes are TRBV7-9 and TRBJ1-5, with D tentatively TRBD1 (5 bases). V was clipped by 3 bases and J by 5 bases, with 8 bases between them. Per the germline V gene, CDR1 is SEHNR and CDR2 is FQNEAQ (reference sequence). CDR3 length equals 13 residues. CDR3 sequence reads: CASSFRVDQPQHF. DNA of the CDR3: TGTGCCAGCAGCTTCAGGGTAGATCAGCCCCAGCATTTT.

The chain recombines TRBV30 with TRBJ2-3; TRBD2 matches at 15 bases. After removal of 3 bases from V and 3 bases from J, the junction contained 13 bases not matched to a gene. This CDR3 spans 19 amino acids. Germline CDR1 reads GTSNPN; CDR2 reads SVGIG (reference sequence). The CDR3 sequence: CAWSEFGGTSGRRTDTQYF. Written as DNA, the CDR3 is TGTGCCTGGAGCGAATTTGGAGGGACTAGCGGGAGGAGGACAGATACGCAGTATTTT. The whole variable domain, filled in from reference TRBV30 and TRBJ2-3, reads SQTIHQWPATLVQPVGSPLSLECTVEGTSNPNLYWYRQAAGRGLQLLFYSVGIGQISSEVPQNLSASRPQDRQFILSSKKLLLSDSGFYLCAWSEFGGTSGRRTDTQYFGPGTRLTVL.

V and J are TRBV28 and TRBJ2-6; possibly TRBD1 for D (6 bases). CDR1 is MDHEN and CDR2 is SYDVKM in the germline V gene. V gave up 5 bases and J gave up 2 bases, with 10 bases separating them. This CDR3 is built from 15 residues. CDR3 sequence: CASSPTGTGANVLTF. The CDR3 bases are TGTGCCAGCAGTCCCACAGGGACTGGGGCCAACGTCCTGACTTTC.

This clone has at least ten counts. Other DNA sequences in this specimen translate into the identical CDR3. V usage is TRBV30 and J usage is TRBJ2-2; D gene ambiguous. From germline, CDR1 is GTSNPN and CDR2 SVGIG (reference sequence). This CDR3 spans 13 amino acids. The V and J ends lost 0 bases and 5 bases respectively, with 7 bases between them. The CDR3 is CAWSVLRTGELFF. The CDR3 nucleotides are TGTGCCTGGAGTGTACTTAGGACCGGGGAGCTGTTTTTT.

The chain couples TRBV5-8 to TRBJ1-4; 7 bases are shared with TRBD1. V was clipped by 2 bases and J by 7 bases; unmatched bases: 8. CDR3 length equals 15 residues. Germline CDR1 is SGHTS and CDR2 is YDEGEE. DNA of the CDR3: TGTGCCAGCAGCTTAGACAGGGTTGTAAGTGAAAAACTGTTTTTT. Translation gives CASSLDRVVSEKLFF.